These 2 T cell receptor beta chains share one sample of origin, sequenced in a study of identical twins. TCRdb reanalysed the 5' RACE reads using MiXCR and keeps one entry per CDR3 protein. This sample carries 600,000 to 700,000 distinct CDR3 sequences, 20% to 25% of them seen once, and the ten largest clones take 4% to 5.5%. The data were also submitted as part of a second study, on T cells expressing NK-cell markers.

The sample consisted of PBMCs. These receptors were taken from a woman aged 18-29 years in good health.

The chain has TRBV7-3 and TRBJ2-2; the D gene is possibly TRBD2 (6 bases). Germline CDR1 reads SGHTA; CDR2 reads FQGTGA. Trimming shortened V by 4 bases and J by 4 bases, and 7 bases separated the two germline ends. The CDR3 totals 13 residues. The CDR3: CASSSLATGELFF. As DNA, the CDR3 is TGTGCCAGCAGCTCACTAGCCACCGGGGAGCTGTTTTTT.

This chain connects TRBV4-1 to TRBJ2-1; D is unclear. This CDR3 is built from 14 residues. The germline V gene has CDR1 MGHRA and CDR2 YSYEKL. V shed 4 bases and J shed 8 bases, with 15 bases lying between them. The CDR3 nucleotides read TGCGCCAGCAGCCGAGATTGGAGTAGCTATGAGCAGTTCTTC. Translated, it gives CASSRDWSSYEQFF.